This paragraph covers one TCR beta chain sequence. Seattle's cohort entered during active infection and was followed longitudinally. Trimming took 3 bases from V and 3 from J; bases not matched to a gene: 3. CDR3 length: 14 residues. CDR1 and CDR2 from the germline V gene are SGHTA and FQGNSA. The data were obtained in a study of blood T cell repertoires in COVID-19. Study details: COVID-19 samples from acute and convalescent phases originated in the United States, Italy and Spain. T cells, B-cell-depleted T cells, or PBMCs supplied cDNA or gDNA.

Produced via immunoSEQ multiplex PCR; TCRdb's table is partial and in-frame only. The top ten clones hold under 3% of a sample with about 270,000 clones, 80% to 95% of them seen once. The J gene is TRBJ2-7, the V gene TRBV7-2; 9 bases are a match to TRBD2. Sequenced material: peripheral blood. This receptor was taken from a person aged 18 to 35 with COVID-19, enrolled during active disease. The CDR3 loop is CASSFLAGDYEQYF. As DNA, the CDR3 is TGTGCCAGCAGCTTCTTAGCGGGAGACTACGAGCAGTACTTC.